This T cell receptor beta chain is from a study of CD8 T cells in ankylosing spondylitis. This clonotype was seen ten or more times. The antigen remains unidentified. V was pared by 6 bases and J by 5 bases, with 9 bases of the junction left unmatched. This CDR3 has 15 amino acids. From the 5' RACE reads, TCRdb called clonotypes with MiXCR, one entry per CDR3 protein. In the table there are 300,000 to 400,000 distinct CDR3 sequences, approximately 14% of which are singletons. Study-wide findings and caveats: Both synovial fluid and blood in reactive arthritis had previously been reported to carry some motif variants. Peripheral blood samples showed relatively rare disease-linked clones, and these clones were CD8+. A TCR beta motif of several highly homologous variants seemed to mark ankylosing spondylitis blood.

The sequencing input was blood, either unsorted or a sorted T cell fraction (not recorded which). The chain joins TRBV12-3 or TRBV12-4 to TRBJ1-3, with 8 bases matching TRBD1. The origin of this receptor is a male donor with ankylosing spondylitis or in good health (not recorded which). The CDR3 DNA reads TGTGCCAGCAGCCCAGGACAGGGAGGAAGAAACACCATATATTTT. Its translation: CASSPGQGGRNTIYF.